This T cell receptor (beta chain) was recorded in a study of blood T cell repertoires in COVID-19. The data were produced by immunoSEQ multiplex PCR, yet TCRdb's version contains in-frame clones alone and is incomplete. The table shows over 250,000 clones, with more than 75% occurring only once. The source material was peripheral blood. This sequence was found in a woman aged 40 to 49 who had recovered from COVID-19.

The CDR3 region is CSVGGDAGGGTDTQYF. The CDR3 nucleotides are TGCAGCGTTGGAGGCGATGCAGGGGGTGGGACAGATACGCAGTATTTT. The chain couples TRBV29-1 to TRBJ2-3; 7 nucleotides line up with TRBD1. This CDR3 is 16 amino acids long. V lost 4 bases and J lost 3; bases outside the gene matches: 13. Germline V gene sequence: CDR1 SQVTM, CDR2 ANQGSEA.